This entry concerns a single TCR beta chain. Its antigen is not known. This sample was included in a study of OX40 agonist ivuxolimab in advanced cancers. Overall study context: Intravenous ivuxolimab was administered to patients every 2 weeks at 0.01 to 10 mg/kg. Hepatocellular carcinoma, melanoma, renal cell or head and neck cancer was diagnosed in the dose-escalation patients.

Germline CDR1 SEHNR, CDR2 FQNEAQ (reference sequence). The CDR3 has 14 amino acids. Trimming pared 5 bases from V and 2 bases from J, leaving 11 bases between. Study-level results: Certain nonresponding patients likewise had low normalized T-cell clonal expansion. Expanded clones belonging to CD8+ T cells outnumbered, on average, those of CD4+.

The protocol was immunoSEQ multiplex PCR, while the TCRdb copy is restricted to in-frame clones and leaves out a portion. The table includes 45,000 to 70,000 clones, 80% to 90% detected once. Source: CD4+ or CD8+ T cells sorted from blood, taken in a trial of the OX40 agonist ivuxolimab. The receptor was isolated from an adult with an advanced solid tumor such as melanoma, head and neck, liver or kidney cancer. V usage is TRBV7-9 and J usage is TRBJ2-3; D is undetermined. CDR3 in amino acids: CASSRPGHTDTQYF. Here the CDR3 DNA reads TGTGCCAGCAGCCGACCGGGCCACACAGATACGCAGTATTTT.